This entry concerns a single T cell receptor beta chain. This CDR3 is built from 15 residues. Between the trimmed V and J ends, which lost 7 bases and 0 bases, there was a span of 14 bases. Germline lookup yields CDR1 SGHRS and CDR2 YFSETQ. The study ran its PCR with 60 Vbeta and 13 Jbeta primers. Generated by immunoSEQ multiplex PCR, the TCRdb table keeps only in-frame clones and is missing some. This sample carries some 140,000 clones, roughly 78% of them seen once, and the ten largest clones take about 6.5%. The record originates from a study of cytomegalovirus exposure and HLA in healthy donors. The V and J genes are TRBV5-1 and TRBJ2-1; no clear D gene. Sequencing used PBMCs. This clonotype was obtained from a man aged 40-55 years in good health and CMV-seropositive. The CDR3 DNA reads as TGCGCCAGCCAACAAACACAGAGCTCCTACAATGAGCAGTTCTTC. Translating gives CASQQTQSSYNEQFF.